What follows describes a single T cell receptor beta chain. Its antigen is undetermined. The entry originates in a study of T cell responses to AZD1222 COVID-19 vaccine. Only in-frame clones appear in the TCRdb table, and some are missing; sequencing was by immunoSEQ multiplex PCR. The data show roughly 100,000 clones, around 92% seen once. The CDR3 has 15 residues. Germline V CDR1 and CDR2: SGHRS, YFSETQ. V lost 0 bases and J lost 2, with 12 bases in between. Findings of the study overall: Most donors were white British and more were female, and clonal diversity was possibly underestimated. Vaccine-associated CD4 TCRs ranged over spike, dominating at 160-218 and 743-854. Without day 14 samples, only post-peak T cell repertoires were studied.

This TCR came from an adult in good health. The chain uses TRBV5-1 and TRBJ2-7; tentative D call: TRBD1 (5 bases). Here the sequenced sample was peripheral blood, taken on day 0 of AZD1222 vaccination. The chain's CDR3 is CASSLAAGKPYEQYF. DNA of the CDR3: TGCGCCAGCAGCTTGGCGGCAGGGAAGCCCTACGAGCAGTACTTC.